This TCR beta chain was sequenced for a study of molecular identifiers for immune sequencing clone quantification (dated by TCRdb to the late 2010s). At the level of the whole study: For a replicate experiment, the RNA from either about 20,000 or 100,000 naive CD8 T cells was divided into five aliquots, and four of those aliquots went on to sequencing. The study was a methods study using CD8 T cells to benchmark molecular-identifier clustering-based TCR repertoire sequencing (MIDCIRS) and TCR RNA copy counting.

The paper's findings and limits, for the study overall: Without barcode sub-clustering, chimeric consensus sequences inflated TCR diversity; chimeras reached as high as 47%. Even against a background of around 950,000 naive CD8 T cells, spiked-in Jurkat TCR RNA amounting to a single cell's worth was reported to be detectable. In CMV-specific effector cells, clones with more than 20 RNA copies contained over 99% of molecules, whereas in naive cells such clones contained under 1% of molecules. Naive libraries contained spiked-in Jurkat TCR RNA (roughly ten copies' worth), which is not part of the donor repertoire. Modeling estimated 2.5 to 3.5 recovered TCR RNA copies per cell, compared with about 9.3 by digital PCR, which implies 30% to 35% capture efficiency. Identical TCR molecules sharing a barcode could cause highly expanded clone sizes to be underestimated.

Cut back by 2 bases and 4 bases, the V and J ends lie 14 bases apart. CDR1 and CDR2 were assigned from the germline V gene as SGHVS and FQNEAQ. The CDR3 runs 15 amino acids, cysteine and phenylalanine included. Just CDR3 DNA is preserved here, 45 bases in frame from base 1. Libraries of naive CD8 T cells were built from approximately 22,000 to 940,000 sorted cells, with 10%, 30% or 50% of the purified RNA used. Naive CD8 T cells, defined as CD8+CD4-CCR7+CD45RA+, were FACS-sorted into RLT Plus buffer on a BD FACSAria II. Detection sensitivity was tested by spiking Jurkat RNA equal to some 11 TCR copies' worth into samples containing roughly 19,000-1,100,000 naive CD8 T cells. Enrichment of CD8 T cells was done with RosetteSep CD8+ T Cell Enrichment Cocktail plus Ficoll-Paque, and ACK red cell lysis came afterward. The protocol used for the library was PCR. The instrument was an Illumina HiSeq 4000. Bulk TCR libraries were made following a previously described method, with the TCR primers given in Table S5. The Qiagen AllPrep DNA/RNA kit was used to purify total RNA. Before analysis, reads from multiple sequencing runs of one library were combined. Regarding the original processing steps: Only reads with exact TCR constant sequence were kept, trimmed to 150 nt, and grouped by their 12-nt molecular barcodes. Reads in each barcode group were sub-clustered using a 15% Levenshtein threshold, and a quality-weighted consensus sequence was built for each RNA molecule. Non-functional sequences were excluded, and lower-count sequences lying one edit away from another sequence were also excluded. Based on a fit of two negative binomial distributions, barcode sub-clusters having less than 20% of the maximum read count were discarded. In-frame beta chains were kept once TCRdb had trimmed the public reads at Q25 with fastp and called clones with MiXCR. Each record represents a unique CDR3 protein, reported with the most common genes and DNA among its rows. The V and J calls were determined by TCRdb, not by the authors. The sample records about 640,000 distinct CDR3 sequences, 15% to 20% of which are singletons. The ten biggest clones cover 0.75% to 0.95% of the sample.

Comment on this clonotype: Its antigen target is currently unknown. A read error may explain this, as a much larger clone is one base away.

The specimen was naive CD8+ T cells from blood, with Jurkat cell RNA spiked in. The sample's cell subset or site label, in plain terms: FACS-sorted CD8+CD4-CCR7+CD45RA+ naive T cells. The rearrangement combines TRBV7-8 with TRBJ2-5; there is no confident call for the D gene. The source of this sequence is a human donor in good health. Some libraries in this study had Jurkat cell RNA spiked in. The CDR3: CASSLKQKYRETQYF. The sequenced DNA: TGTGCCAGCAGCTTAAAACAGAAGTACCGAGAGACCCAGTACTTC.